The 25 T cell receptor beta chains listed next were all sequenced from one sample in a study of regulatory T cells in long-lasting Graves disease. Arm-PCR of CDR3 regions and iRepertoire HTBI primers were the basis on which TCR beta libraries were built. TCRdb reprocessed the multiplex PCR reads with MiXCR, giving one entry per CDR3 protein. The data show roughly 430,000 distinct CDR3 sequences, with roughly a fifth seen just once and more than 13% held by the top ten. As to time point: persistent/refractory GD, antithyroid drugs over 5 years with positive TRAb. The TCR library was made from RNA that had been extracted from PBMCs in TRIzol. The sequenced sample was peripheral blood mononuclear cells (PBMCs), obtained when the disease was refractory, from a patient treated with antithyroid drugs. The receptor source for this set is a female donor with Graves disease.

This sequence joins TRBV27 and TRBJ2-7; D is unclear. The CDR3 has 15 amino acids. The V gene's germline CDR1 is MNHEY and CDR2 SMNVEV (reference sequence). Trimming removed 6 bases from V and 5 bases from J, with 20 bases in between. The CDR3 DNA sequence: TGTGCCAGCAGCCGTGGGGAATCCACTTTAGACGAGCAGTACTTC. This encodes CASSRGESTLDEQYF.

This clonotype was seen more than once but under ten times. The chain is built from TRBV19 and TRBJ2-7; D perhaps matches TRBD1 (6 bases). V was clipped by 6 bases and J by 3 bases, with 12 bases between them. CDR1 and CDR2 (germline): LNHDA, SQIVND (reference sequence). The CDR3 sequence is 13 residues long. The CDR3 protein is CASRRGGDYEQYF. CDR3 DNA: TGTGCCAGTAGAAGAGGGGGTGACTACGAGCAGTACTTC.

This clonotype was found many times. The rearrangement uses TRBV9 and TRBJ2-7; no clear D. This CDR3 contains 14 residues. Trimming took 1 base from V and 5 from J, leaving 13 bases between them. The germline V gene encodes CDR1 SGDLS and CDR2 YYNGEE. The CDR3 protein is CASSVTPIADEQYF. CDR3 DNA sequence: TGTGCCAGCAGCGTAACCCCCATAGCAGACGAGCAGTACTTC.

This clonotype was seen repeatedly, ten times or more. CDR3 sequence: CSARSPGVREETQYF. In nucleotides, the CDR3 is TGCAGTGCTAGGTCCCCAGGGGTTCGCGAAGAGACCCAGTACTTC. This chain links TRBV20-1 with TRBJ2-5; perhaps TRBD1 as D (6 bases). The CDR3 contains 15 residues. Trimming removed 3 bases from V and 3 bases from J, with 17 bases in between. The germline CDR1 and CDR2 sequences are DFQATT and SNEGSKA (reference sequence).

This clonotype was counted ten times or more. The chain couples TRBV7-2 to TRBJ1-2, with a tentative D call TRBD1 (6 bases). The germline gives CDR1 SGHTA, CDR2 FQGNSA. The CDR3 loop spans 13 amino acids. The V end lost 5 bases, the J end lost 4 bases, and 11 bases lay between the germline ends. The CDR3 here is CASSQGKIYGYTF. The CDR3 bases are TGTGCCAGCAGCCAGGGGAAAATCTATGGCTACACCTTC.

The CDR3: CASSSPVGQGPPLLAGALYNEQFF. DNA of the CDR3: TGTGCCAGCAGCTCCCCAGTCGGACAGGGTCCCCCCTTGCTAGCGGGAGCTCTGTACAATGAGCAGTTCTTC. This sequence joins TRBV9 and TRBJ2-1; 10 bases agree with TRBD2. V lost 4 bases and J lost 4; bases outside the gene matches: 32. Germline V gives CDR1 SGDLS, CDR2 YYNGEE. The CDR3 loop spans 24 amino acids.

The chain combines TRBV3-1 with TRBJ2-7; TRBD2 agrees at 13 bases. This CDR3 has 16 residues. Germline V gene lookup returns CDR1 LGHDT and CDR2 YNNKEL (reference sequence). V trimming: 4 bases; J trimming: 2 bases; junction bases outside the gene matches: 5. CDR3 bases: TGTGCCAGCAGCCCAAGGACTAGCGGGAGTGCCTACGAGCAGTACTTC. Its translation is CASSPRTSGSAYEQYF.

The CDR3 spells CASSPGSGTGNGYTF. CDR3 coding DNA: TGTGCCAGCAGCCCCGGCTCCGGGACAGGGAATGGCTACACCTTC. This chain links TRBV9 with TRBJ1-2; TRBD1 matches at 9 bases. Trimming cost V 4 bases and J 6 bases; bases outside gene matches: 10. Germline lookup yields CDR1 SGDLS and CDR2 YYNGEE. The CDR3 runs to 15 residues.

V and J are TRBV10-3 and TRBJ1-1; D possibly corresponds to TRBD1 (6 bases). CDR3 length equals 14 residues. Germline V gene sequence: CDR1 ENHRY, CDR2 SYGVKD. The ends were cut back, 11 bases at V and 1 base at J, with 17 bases in the middle. CDR3 nucleotides: TGTGCCGTCACCTTAACGGACAGGAACACTGAAGCTTTCTTT. Protein product: CAVTLTDRNTEAFF.

This clonotype was seen ten or more times. In DNA form, the CDR3 reads TGTGCCATCAGTGCTAGCGCCTCCTACGAGCAGTACTTC. As protein: CAISASASYEQYF. The genes are TRBV10-3 and TRBJ2-7; possible D gene TRBD2, 6 bases. CDR1 ENHRY and CDR2 SYGVKD come from the germline V gene. V lost 4 bases, J lost 0 bases, and 7 bases lay in between. This CDR3 spans 13 amino acids.

The J gene is TRBJ2-7, the V gene TRBV7-9, with D perhaps matching TRBD1 or TRBD2 (5 bases each). CDR1 SEHNR and CDR2 FQNEAQ come from the germline V gene (reference sequence). Trimming cost V 1 base and J 7 bases, with 14 bases left between them. The CDR3 length is 14 residues. The CDR3 DNA sequence: TGTGCCAGCAGCTTAGATCCTTGGGGGAGTGAGCAGTACTTC. Translated: CASSLDPWGSEQYF.

This clonotype was detected a few times. The rearrangement joins TRBV6-5 to TRBJ1-1; 7 bases map to TRBD1. V lost 4 bases and J lost 3; bases outside the gene matches: 8. The germline V gene encodes CDR1 MNHEY and CDR2 SVGAGI. This CDR3 is 15 amino acids long. The CDR3 loop reads CASSSLQGWDTEAFF. CDR3 nucleotide sequence: TGTGCCAGCAGTTCCTTACAGGGGTGGGACACTGAAGCTTTCTTT.

This clonotype was observed many times. The V call is TRBV3-1, the J call TRBJ1-2; D might be TRBD1 (5 bases). Germline-derived CDR1 and CDR2 are LGHDT and YNNKEL (reference sequence). V dropped 3 bases and J dropped 3 bases, with 14 bases sitting between them. The CDR3 totals 15 residues. The CDR3 DNA reads TGTGCCAGCAGCCATGAAGCGGGCAGGGACTATGGCTACACCTTC. Translation gives CASSHEAGRDYGYTF.

This clonotype was detected only once. The V call is TRBV15, the J call TRBJ2-4; a possible D gene is TRBD1 (6 bases). Germline CDR1 reads LNHNV; CDR2 reads YYDKDF (reference sequence). CDR3 length: 15 residues. V was trimmed by 3 bases and J by 2 bases, leaving 11 bases between them. CDR3 residues: CATSSAGVSKNIQYF. CDR3 DNA sequence: TGTGCCACCAGCAGCGCAGGGGTGTCCAAAAACATTCAGTACTTC.

The chain has TRBV7-9 and TRBJ1-4; D possibly corresponds to TRBD1 (6 bases). Germline CDR1 and CDR2: SEHNR and FQNEAQ (reference sequence). V lost 4 bases and J 5 bases, leaving 14 bases between the germline ends. This CDR3 spans 15 amino acids. The CDR3 protein is CASSSVGGRNEKLFF. CDR3 in DNA: TGTGCCAGCAGCTCCGTGGGGGGCCGGAATGAAAAACTGTTTTTT.

In DNA form, the CDR3 reads TGTGCCTGGAGTGTGGCCGGGGATCAGCCCCAGCATTTT. This translates into CAWSVAGDQPQHF. The J gene is TRBJ1-5, the V gene TRBV30; unclear D gene. Trimming removed 0 bases from V and 5 bases from J, with 8 bases in between. CDR3 length: 13 amino acids. Per the germline V gene, CDR1 is GTSNPN and CDR2 is SVGIG (reference sequence).

The CDR3 DNA reads as TGCAGTGCTAGAGATAGAGGTCAGGGGGGTTACGAGCAGTACTTC. This gives the protein CSARDRGQGGYEQYF. This chain uses TRBV20-1 with TRBJ2-7; TRBD1 is a possible D gene (7 bases). Germline values: CDR1 DFQATT, CDR2 SNEGSKA (reference sequence). This CDR3 has 15 amino acids. V lost 0 bases and J lost 4, with 16 bases in between.

This rearrangement joins TRBV9 to TRBJ2-2; 7 nucleotides line up with TRBD1. This CDR3 is 16 amino acids long. V shed 2 bases and J 0 bases; nucleotides not matched to a gene: 4. Per the germline V gene, CDR1 is SGDLS and CDR2 is YYNGEE. The CDR3 loop reads CASSVPGQTNTGELFF. In DNA, the CDR3 is TGTGCCAGCAGCGTCCCGGGACAGACGAACACCGGGGAGCTGTTTTTT.

This clonotype came up many times. The chain employs TRBV3-1 and TRBJ2-4; 11 bases match TRBD2. Per germline, CDR1 LGHDT and CDR2 YNNKEL (reference sequence). CDR3 length equals 17 residues. V trimming: 1 base; J trimming: 3 bases; junction bases outside the gene matches: 5. In DNA form, the CDR3 reads TGTGCCAGCAGCCAAGCACTAGCGGGAGTCGACAAAAACATTCAGTACTTC. It is translated as CASSQALAGVDKNIQYF.

This clonotype was seen a handful of times. The V call is TRBV12-3 or TRBV12-4, the J call TRBJ1-5; 8 nucleotides align to TRBD1. V gave up 5 bases and J gave up 1 base; unmatched junction bases: 10. This CDR3 spans 17 amino acids. CDR3: CASSPPQGAGSNQPQHF. The CDR3 nucleotides are TGTGCCAGCAGTCCCCCGCAGGGGGCAGGGAGCAATCAGCCCCAGCATTTT.

This clonotype was counted at least ten times. The chain couples TRBV10-2 to TRBJ2-5, with no clear D. Germline CDR1 and CDR2: WSHSY and SAAADI. CDR3 length: 15 residues. With 8 bases removed from V and 5 bases from J, the gap between germline ends came to 21 bases. DNA for the CDR3: TGCGCCAGCCCCCCTGCCCTAGTGGTCGGCGAGACCCAGTACTTC. As protein: CASPPALVVGETQYF.

This clonotype showed up many times. V and J are TRBV2 and TRBJ1-6; 7 bases align to TRBD1. V trimming: 9 bases; J trimming: 7 bases; junction bases outside the gene matches: 12. The CDR3 runs to 15 residues. Germline CDR1 and CDR2: SNHLY and FYNNEI. The CDR3 coding sequence is TGTGCCAGGGAAAGAGACAGGGCGGAAAATTCACCCCTCCACTTT. Its protein product is CARERDRAENSPLHF. Full variable domain (rest looked up from reference TRBV2 and TRBJ1-6): EPEVTQTPSHQVTQMGQEVILRCVPISNHLYFYWYRQILGQKVEFLVSFYNNEISEKSEIFDDQFSVERPDGSNFTLKIRSTKLEDSAMYFCARERDRAENSPLHFGNGTRLTVT.

The rearrangement uses TRBV12-3 or TRBV12-4 and TRBJ2-1; a weak D match, TRBD1 (5 bases). Trimming took off 5 bases at V and 6 bases at J, with 23 bases between the two ends. The CDR3 contains 17 residues. CDR3 sequence (DNA): TGTGCCAGCAGTGCCTTAGGGGTCACATTTAATGTCAATGAGCAGTTCTTC. Translated, it gives CASSALGVTFNVNEQFF.

This clonotype was seen ten or more times. The chain couples TRBV20-1 to TRBJ1-1; possibly TRBD1 for D (6 bases). This CDR3 has 11 residues. V lost 7 bases and J 3 bases, leaving 9 bases between the germline ends. Germline-derived CDR1 and CDR2 are DFQATT and SNEGSKA (reference sequence). Here the CDR3 reads CSVAGDTEAFF. The CDR3 DNA reads TGCAGTGTAGCAGGGGACACTGAAGCTTTCTTT.

The chain combines TRBV20-1 with TRBJ2-1, with TRBD2 identical over 7 bases. The CDR3 has 14 amino acids. V lost 5 bases, J lost 6 bases, and 10 bases stayed unmatched. The germline V gene encodes CDR1 DFQATT and CDR2 SNEGSKA (reference sequence). The CDR3 region is CSAGGGSGVNEQFF. CDR3 bases: TGCAGTGCTGGTGGCGGGAGCGGAGTCAATGAGCAGTTCTTC.